This paragraph reports one T cell receptor beta chain. PCR was performed a second time for about 7 to 12 cycles using a sample-barcoded 5' primer and a J-beta primer mix. TCRdb analysed the 5' RACE reads with MiXCR anew, one entry per CDR3 protein. This table holds 1.5 million to 2 million distinct CDR3 sequences, 49% found once. This sample is drawn from a study of blood T cells in healthy people across ages. The source material was blood. The source is a middle-aged woman in good health.

The CDR3 reads CASSESGAGADTQYF. The CDR3 region has the DNA TGTGCCAGCAGTGAATCGGGAGCGGGGGCAGATACGCAGTATTTT. V and J are TRBV25-1 and TRBJ2-3, with 8 positions matching TRBD2. In germline, CDR1 is MGHDK, CDR2 SYGVNS. The V and J ends lost 1 base and 4 bases, in that order; junction bases with no gene match: 4. The CDR3 spans 15 residues.